Listed below are T cell receptor beta chains from one sample, sequenced in a study of T cells after yellow fever vaccination. TCRdb re-analysed the 5' RACE reads in MiXCR, keeping a single row per CDR3 protein. The profile shows about 500,000 distinct CDR3 sequences, around 17% of them singletons. The sample was PBMCs, taken 5 days after the first yellow fever vaccination. The source is a man younger than 35 who received the YFV17D yellow fever vaccine. The CDR3 runs from the conserved cysteine through the conserved F or W. The order of the fields is V gene, clone size, D gene, CDR3 length, J gene, CDR3 protein, CDR3 DNA. D genes are given only for firm matches. Rows give clone size only sometimes, using once, few, many, or a class for an expanded clone.

V gene: TRBV7-5
clone size: NA
D gene: NA
CDR3 length: 17
J gene: TRBJ2-4
CDR3 protein: CISVSPGSRRGHYIQYF
CDR3 DNA: NA

V gene: TRBV3-1
clone size: few
D gene: NA
CDR3 length: 16
J gene: TRBJ1-1
CDR3 protein: CASSLCGGGPNTEAFF
CDR3 DNA: TGTGCCAGCAGCCTCTGTGGGGGGGGTCCAAACACTGAAGCTTTCTTT

V gene: TRBV12-3/TRBV12-4
clone size: few
D gene: TRBD1
CDR3 length: 12
J gene: TRBJ1-1
CDR3 protein: CASSMTGVEAFF
CDR3 DNA: TGTGCCAGCAGCATGACAGGGGTTGAAGCTTTCTTT

V gene: TRBV7-2
clone size: few
D gene: TRBD1
CDR3 length: 15
J gene: TRBJ1-2
CDR3 protein: CASSLSQGGYYGYTF
CDR3 DNA: TGTGCCAGCAGCTTATCCCAGGGGGGATACTATGGCTACACCTTC

V gene: TRBV12-3/TRBV12-4
clone size: few
D gene: TRBD2
CDR3 length: 15
J gene: TRBJ2-5
CDR3 protein: CASSPTLAGGETQYF
CDR3 DNA: TGTGCCAGCAGCCCAACCCTAGCGGGGGGAGAGACCCAGTACTTC

V gene: TRBV12-3/TRBV12-4
clone size: few
D gene: NA
CDR3 length: 13
J gene: TRBJ2-3
CDR3 protein: CASSNHLTDTQYF
CDR3 DNA: TGTGCCAGCAGCAATCACCTCACAGATACGCAGTATTTT

V gene: TRBV7-6
clone size: few
D gene: NA
CDR3 length: 16
J gene: TRBJ2-3
CDR3 protein: CASSLAQDTALHTQYF
CDR3 DNA: TGTGCCAGCAGCTTAGCTCAGGACACTGCATTGCATACGCAGTATTTT

V gene: TRBV7-9
clone size: few
D gene: NA
CDR3 length: 16
J gene: TRBJ1-1
CDR3 protein: CASSLGSAYLNTEAFF
CDR3 DNA: TGTGCCAGCAGCTTGGGGTCAGCCTATTTGAACACTGAAGCTTTCTTT

V gene: TRBV20-1
clone size: many
D gene: TRBD1
CDR3 length: 17
J gene: TRBJ2-1
CDR3 protein: CSAIPATGGQTYNEQFF
CDR3 DNA: TGCAGTGCTATTCCCGCTACAGGGGGCCAGACCTACAATGAGCAGTTCTTC

V gene: TRBV27
clone size: NA
D gene: NA
CDR3 length: 18
J gene: TRBJ1-5
CDR3 protein: CASSLDPRIKYGNQPQHF
CDR3 DNA: TGTGCCAGCAGTCTGGACCCGAGAATCAAGTATGGCAATCAGCCCCAGCATTTT

V gene: TRBV9
clone size: few
D gene: TRBD1
CDR3 length: 15
J gene: TRBJ1-6
CDR3 protein: CASSPPGQGNSPLHF
CDR3 DNA: TGTGCCAGCAGCCCACCGGGACAGGGAAATTCACCCCTCCACTTT

V gene: TRBV27
clone size: NA
D gene: NA
CDR3 length: 16
J gene: TRBJ2-4
CDR3 protein: CASSSAGSQTKNIQYF
CDR3 DNA: TGTGCCAGCAGTTCGGCGGGGTCCCAGACCAAAAACATTCAGTACTTC

V gene: TRBV5-1
clone size: many
D gene: TRBD2
CDR3 length: 14
J gene: TRBJ2-1
CDR3 protein: CASSLGLAGNEQFF
CDR3 DNA: TGCGCCAGCAGCCTAGGACTAGCGGGGAATGAGCAGTTCTTC

V gene: TRBV12-3/TRBV12-4
clone size: NA
D gene: NA
CDR3 length: 14
J gene: TRBJ1-1
CDR3 protein: CASSLNAGNTEAFF
CDR3 DNA: TGTGCCAGCAGTTTAAATGCGGGGAACACTGAAGCTTTCTTT

V gene: TRBV27
clone size: NA
D gene: NA
CDR3 length: 17
J gene: TRBJ2-1
CDR3 protein: CASSSPLRRGAYNEQFF
CDR3 DNA: TGTGCCAGCAGTTCCCCTCTTAGGAGGGGGGCCTACAATGAGCAGTTCTTC

V gene: TRBV4-1
clone size: few
D gene: NA
CDR3 length: 13
J gene: TRBJ1-6
CDR3 protein: CASSQIVVSPLHF
CDR3 DNA: TGCGCCAGCAGCCAAATAGTGGTTTCACCCCTCCACTTT

V gene: TRBV19
clone size: NA
D gene: TRBD2
CDR3 length: 15
J gene: TRBJ2-1
CDR3 protein: CASSPPRRGGHEQFF
CDR3 DNA: TGTGCCAGTAGCCCACCTCGGCGGGGGGGACATGAGCAGTTCTTC

V gene: TRBV7-6
clone size: NA
D gene: TRBD1
CDR3 length: 15
J gene: TRBJ1-5
CDR3 protein: CASSLIDRGNQPQHF
CDR3 DNA: TGTGCCAGCAGCTTGATCGACAGGGGAAATCAGCCCCAGCATTTT

V gene: TRBV24-1
clone size: NA
D gene: TRBD2
CDR3 length: 14
J gene: TRBJ2-1
CDR3 protein: CATSASGGDNEQFF
CDR3 DNA: TGTGCCACCAGTGCTAGCGGGGGGGACAATGAGCAGTTCTTC

V gene: TRBV7-2
clone size: few
D gene: TRBD1
CDR3 length: 16
J gene: TRBJ1-5
CDR3 protein: CASSRTGGYSNQPQHF
CDR3 DNA: TGTGCCAGCAGCCGGACAGGGGGCTATAGCAATCAGCCCCAGCATTTT

V gene: TRBV5-4
clone size: few
D gene: TRBD1
CDR3 length: 15
J gene: TRBJ2-1
CDR3 protein: CASSLDRASYNEQFF
CDR3 DNA: TGTGCCAGCAGCTTAGACAGGGCCTCCTACAATGAGCAGTTCTTC

V gene: TRBV7-9
clone size: few
D gene: TRBD1
CDR3 length: 14
J gene: TRBJ1-6
CDR3 protein: CASSLSDRGQVLHF
CDR3 DNA: TGTGCCAGCAGCTTATCGGACAGGGGGCAGGTCCTCCACTTT